Below are 14 T cell receptor beta chains sequenced from a single sample in a study of T cells in Graves' hyperthyroidism and ophthalmopathy. Amplification yielded TCR beta CDR3 regions, with RNA transcripts as the source. HTBI primers were employed in a first-round RT-PCR of the TCR CDR3. TCRdb fed the multiplex PCR reads into MiXCR, producing one record per CDR3 protein. The data hold 600,000 to 850,000 distinct CDR3 sequences, with 15% to 20% observed a single time. Source material: blood. These receptor sequences come from a woman aged 45 to 65 with Graves' hyperthyroidism that later progressed to Graves' ophthalmopathy.

The sample holds a few counts of this clonotype. CDR3 sequence: CASSSPTGATGANVLTF. In nucleotides, the CDR3 is TGTGCCAGCAGTTCCCCGACAGGGGCAACTGGGGCCAACGTCCTGACTTTC. This rearrangement joins TRBV27 to TRBJ2-6; 8 bases fit TRBD1. Germline CDR1 is MNHEY and CDR2 is SMNVEV (reference sequence). There are 17 residues in the CDR3. With V trimmed by 4 bases and J by 2 bases, 7 bases remained unmatched.

This clonotype came up a few times. The chain carries TRBV5-6 and TRBJ1-4, with 10 bases lining up with TRBD1. CDR3 length equals 17 residues. V dropped 4 bases and J dropped 4; count of bases not matched to a gene: 10. The germline gives CDR1 SGHDT, CDR2 YYEEEE. The CDR3 bases are TGTGCCAGCAGCATTGGACAGGGGGGATTACTTAATGAAAAACTGTTTTTT. Protein: CASSIGQGGLLNEKLFF.

This chain's CDR3 is CASSVAMSVSGANVLTF. The DNA for the CDR3 is TGTGCCAGCAGCGTAGCTATGTCCGTCTCTGGGGCCAACGTCCTGACTTTC. The rearrangement joins TRBV9 to TRBJ2-6, with unresolved D. Trimming removed 0 bases at V and 0 bases at J, with 10 bases between. This CDR3 is built from 17 residues. Germline V gene sequence: CDR1 SGDLS, CDR2 YYNGEE.

The DNA of the CDR3 is TGCAGCGTTGAGTCGGGGCAGGTGGAAGAAAAACTGTTTTTT. Amino acid sequence: CSVESGQVEEKLFF. V and J are TRBV29-1 and TRBJ1-4; maybe TRBD1 (5 bases). V was shortened by 3 bases and J by 8 bases, with 16 bases between the two germline ends. The CDR3 is 14 residues long. Germline V gives CDR1 SQVTM, CDR2 ANQGSEA.

This clonotype has just a few counts. This chain connects TRBV3-1 to TRBJ2-2; D is perhaps TRBD1 (6 bases). CDR3 length equals 15 residues. Per germline, CDR1 LGHDT and CDR2 YNNKEL (reference sequence). V was cut by 2 bases and J by 6 bases, with 13 bases left in between. CDR3 DNA: TGTGCCAGCAGCCAAAGACTGGGGGCCGCCGGGGAGCTGTTTTTT. Protein product: CASSQRLGAAGELFF.

This clonotype was counted between two and nine times. The V gene is TRBV18, the J gene TRBJ1-1, with unresolved D. The CDR3 runs 15 residues. Germline loops: CDR1 KGHSH, CDR2 LQKENI. Trimming left V 8 bases short and J 7 bases short, with 23 bases between. In DNA form, the CDR3 reads TGTGCCAGCACACTGGGGAAGACCCCGGGATATGAAGCTTTCTTT. Its protein is CASTLGKTPGYEAFF.

This clonotype was seen repeatedly, ten times or more. The rearrangement uses TRBV20-1 and TRBJ2-2, with D possibly being TRBD1 or TRBD2 (7 bases each). CDR1 is DFQATT and CDR2 is SNEGSKA in the germline V gene (reference sequence). This CDR3 region has 14 residues. V was shortened by 6 bases and J by 3 bases, with 14 bases between the two germline ends. CDR3 loop: CSAGGTAYTGELFF. The DNA for the CDR3 is TGCAGTGCGGGAGGGACAGCTTACACCGGGGAGCTGTTTTTT.

CDR3 coding DNA: TGTGCCAGCAGCTTGGAGGGGCGCACCCTCCACTTT. It is translated as CASSLEGRTLHF. This rearrangement joins TRBV5-6 to TRBJ1-6, with D tentatively TRBD1 (5 bases). V was cut by 0 bases and J by 14 bases, with 9 bases left in between. The CDR3 length is 12 residues. The germline V gene has CDR1 SGHDT and CDR2 YYEEEE.

This clonotype was seen repeatedly, ten times or more. The chain couples TRBV6-1 to TRBJ1-1, with a possible D match to TRBD1 (5 bases). This CDR3 has 16 residues. Trimming stripped 4 bases from V and 0 bases from J, with 15 bases between. From germline, CDR1 is MNHNS and CDR2 SASEGT. The CDR3 DNA sequence: TGTGCCAGCAGTGCCGTCTCGGGGGGTATGAACACTGAAGCTTTCTTT. It encodes CASSAVSGGMNTEAFF.

This clonotype was seen ten or more times. This sequence joins TRBV6-2 or TRBV6-3 and TRBJ2-5; perhaps TRBD1 as D (6 bases). CDR3 length: 16 residues. CDR1 and CDR2 from the germline V gene are MNHEY and SVGEGT. Trimming took 2 bases from V and 2 from J, leaving 15 bases between them. The CDR3 nucleotides read TGTGCCAGCAGTTACCCCCCCTCTGGACAGCAAGAGACCCAGTACTTC. As protein: CASSYPPSGQQETQYF.

This clonotype showed up just a few times. V and J are TRBV6-1 and TRBJ1-2; 9 positions agree with TRBD1. The CDR3 length is 14 residues. Per the germline V gene, CDR1 is MNHNS and CDR2 is SASEGT. Losses at the gene ends were 6 bases for V and 8 bases for J; bases not matched to a gene: 10. In nucleotides, the CDR3 is TGTGCCAGCAGGCCAACAGGGGGCGGTGAGGGCTACACCTTC. Amino acid sequence: CASRPTGGGEGYTF.

The chain carries TRBV5-4 and TRBJ2-5, with unresolved D. V shed 0 bases and J shed 3 bases, with 6 bases lying between them. The CDR3 runs 13 residues. The V gene's germline CDR1 is SGHNT and CDR2 YYREEE (reference sequence). The CDR3 nucleotides read TGTGCCAGCAGCTTGGCAGATGAAGAGACCCAGTACTTC. It translates to CASSLADEETQYF.

This clonotype appeared many times. The J gene is TRBJ1-2, the V gene TRBV12-3 or TRBV12-4; D is unresolved. V was shortened by 6 bases and J by 2 bases, with 4 bases between the two germline ends. The CDR3 loop spans 11 amino acids. CDR3 nucleotide sequence: TGTGCCAGCAGCCGGAACTATGGCTACACCTTC. Its translation: CASSRNYGYTF.

This clonotype was counted at least ten times. The chain uses TRBV20-1 and TRBJ1-2; D is unresolved. The CDR3 length is 13 residues. CDR1 DFQATT and CDR2 SNEGSKA come from the germline V gene (reference sequence). V shed 1 base and J shed 3 bases, with 9 bases lying between them. CDR3 amino acids: CSARAGWDYGYTF. Written as DNA, the CDR3 is TGCAGTGCTAGAGCGGGGTGGGACTATGGCTACACCTTC.